Below are 19 T cell receptor beta chains sequenced from a single sample in a study of T cell repertoires in cytomegalovirus infection. Their cognate antigens are unknown. MiXCR was run by TCRdb on the reads, yielding one entry per CDR3 protein. The profile covers roughly 800,000 distinct CDR3 sequences, with under 35% appearing a single time and around 13% taken by the ten largest. This sample comprised cultured CD8+ T cells from PBMCs, obtained from culture after CMV antigen stimulation. The receptors originated from a human donor in good health (CMV status not recorded). Some clones in this sample may be carry-over from other donors' samples.

The chain joins TRBV7-9 to TRBJ2-2, with TRBD2 matching 11 bases. V shed 5 bases, J shed 5 bases, and the junction held 7 bases outside the gene matches. This CDR3 comprises 16 residues. CDR1 and CDR2 (germline): SEHNR, FQNEAQ (reference sequence). The CDR3 is CASSTIAGGRTGELFF. The CDR3 DNA is TGTGCCAGCAGCACCATAGCGGGGGGGCGTACCGGGGAGCTGTTTTTT.

The sample holds a few counts of this clonotype. V usage is TRBV11-3 and J usage is TRBJ2-3; 9 nucleotides agree with TRBD2. Per the germline V gene, CDR1 is SGHNT and CDR2 is YENEEA. The junction had 5 bases not matched to a gene; V was cut back by 3 bases and J by 4 bases. The CDR3 loop spans 15 amino acids. The CDR3 sequence is CASSFLAGSADTQYF. DNA for the CDR3: TGTGCCAGCAGCTTCCTAGCGGGGTCCGCAGATACGCAGTATTTT.

The rearrangement links TRBV4-2 to TRBJ2-3; a weak D match, TRBD2 (6 bases). Germline loops: CDR1 LGHNA, CDR2 YNFKEQ. The V gene lost 0 bases and the J gene lost 1 base, with 17 bases spanning the gap. The CDR3 loop spans 18 amino acids. CDR3 in DNA: TGTGCCAGCAGCCAAGATAGCCGGCTGGGCGGGGGCACAGATACGCAGTATTTT. Protein: CASSQDSRLGGGTDTQYF.

This clonotype was observed once. Germline and junction disagree at one end, which may indicate a read error. The rearrangement links TRBV27 to TRBJ2-1; D call uncertain. Germline V gene sequence: CDR1 MNHEY, CDR2 SMNVEV (reference sequence). The CDR3 covers 14 residues. The CDR3 loop is CASSSLASYNERFF. DNA for the CDR3: TGTGCCAGCAGTTCTCTGGCGTCCTACAATGAGCGGTTCTTC.

This chain links TRBV12-3 or TRBV12-4 with TRBJ2-7, with D unresolved. The CDR3 is made up of 13 amino acids. Deletions cut 4 bases from V and 7 bases from J, with 14 bases between. The chain's CDR3 is CASSYGPLGEQYF. The CDR3 DNA sequence: TGTGCCAGCAGTTACGGTCCACTGGGGGAGCAGTACTTC.

This clonotype was seen many times. The gene calls are TRBV29-1 and TRBJ2-1, with a weak D call TRBD2 (6 bases). The CDR3 runs to 21 residues. Trimming shortened V by 0 bases and J by 3 bases, and 30 bases separated the two germline ends. CDR1 SQVTM and CDR2 ANQGSEA come from the germline V gene. The CDR3 nucleotides are TGCAGCGTTGAAGATCTGGAGGGAAACCAGAATCCTAATTTTGTCTACAATGAGCAGTTCTTC. It yields the protein CSVEDLEGNQNPNFVYNEQFF.

This chain joins TRBV12-3 or TRBV12-4 and TRBJ2-6, with a weak D call TRBD1 (6 bases). CDR3 length equals 16 residues. The V gene lost 10 bases and the J gene lost 0 bases, with 16 bases spanning the gap. CDR3 sequence: CATRTARYSGANVLTF. The CDR3 coding sequence is TGTGCCACCCGGACAGCCCGGTACTCTGGGGCCAACGTCCTGACTTTC.

The chain has TRBV7-4 and TRBJ2-7; D uncertain. This CDR3 has 14 amino acids. Trimming cost V 7 bases and J 2 bases, with 15 bases left between them. From germline, CDR1 is SGHVT and CDR2 SQSDAQ. This CDR3 is CASTLSASPYEQYF. CDR3 DNA sequence: TGTGCCAGCACCCTTAGTGCGAGCCCCTACGAGCAGTACTTC.

This clonotype was detected a few times. The rearrangement links TRBV4-3 to TRBJ1-6, with D maybe TRBD1 (5 bases). Germline V gene sequence: CDR1 LGHNA, CDR2 YSLEER. V lost 0 bases and J 7 bases, leaving 16 bases between the germline ends. The CDR3 has 17 residues. CDR3 sequence (DNA): TGCGCCAGCAGCCAAGATAGGACTCTTCGGGGGAATTCACCCCTCCACTTT. Protein product: CASSQDRTLRGNSPLHF.

This clonotype showed up many times. This sequence joins TRBV7-8 and TRBJ2-1; TRBD2 matches at 14 bases. This CDR3 region has 18 residues. Trimming took 5 bases from V and 0 from J; bases not matched to a gene: 6. CDR1 and CDR2 (germline): SGHVS, FQNEAQ. The CDR3 is CASSLGLAGESSYNEQFF. CDR3 nucleotides: TGTGCCAGCAGCCTGGGACTAGCGGGGGAGAGCTCCTACAATGAGCAGTTCTTC.

The chain is built from TRBV12-3 or TRBV12-4 and TRBJ2-2; D possibly corresponds to TRBD1 (6 bases). V shed 3 bases and J shed 2 bases, with 19 bases lying between them. The CDR3 consists of 18 residues. CDR3 sequence reads: CASSFFVGRDTNTGELFF. The CDR3 bases are TGTGCCAGCAGTTTTTTTGTCGGACGGGACACAAACACCGGGGAGCTGTTTTTT.

The chain recombines TRBV6-2 or TRBV6-3 with TRBJ2-5; TRBD2 agrees at 8 bases. V trimming: 2 bases; J trimming: 5 bases; junction bases outside the gene matches: 13. Per the germline V gene, CDR1 is MNHEY and CDR2 is SVGEGT. This CDR3 has 17 residues. CDR3 in amino acids: CASSYVGTGGPGETQYF. CDR3 in DNA: TGTGCCAGCAGTTACGTTGGAACGGGGGGGCCCGGGGAGACCCAGTACTTC.

The chain carries TRBV12-3 or TRBV12-4 and TRBJ1-1, with D tentatively TRBD1 (6 bases). V was shortened by 5 bases and J by 11 bases, with 18 bases between the two germline ends. This CDR3 comprises 13 residues. DNA for the CDR3: TGTGCCAGCAGTACGACAGGCGCTGTTGGGGCTTTCTTT. Translated: CASSTTGAVGAFF.

The table lists this clonotype with many counts. The chain combines TRBV7-6 with TRBJ1-3; TRBD1 might be the D (5 bases). The CDR3 has 19 amino acids. The V gene's germline CDR1 is SGHVS and CDR2 FNYEAQ. V was clipped by 5 bases and J by 4 bases, with 27 bases between them. This CDR3 is CASSPRGPTHLAEGNTIYF. CDR3 bases: TGTGCCAGCAGCCCGAGGGGTCCCACCCACTTGGCCGAAGGAAACACCATATATTTT.

This sequence joins TRBV5-8 and TRBJ2-1; D gene unclear. CDR3 length equals 12 residues. V was clipped by 10 bases and J by 2 bases, with 10 bases between them. Germline lookup yields CDR1 SGHTS and CDR2 YDEGEE. For the CDR3, the DNA is TGTGCCGGATCCTATACCTACAATGAGCAGTTCTTC. Residues: CAGSYTYNEQFF.

This clonotype has just a few counts. The chain has TRBV5-6 and TRBJ2-1; 8 bases are a match to TRBD2. The CDR3 extends over 15 amino acids. Germline CDR1 reads SGHDT; CDR2 reads YYEEEE. V gave up 6 bases and J gave up 8 bases; unmatched junction bases: 13. This chain's CDR3 is CASTGGKRGSHEQFF. CDR3 DNA sequence: TGTGCCAGCACTGGCGGTAAGCGGGGGAGTCATGAGCAGTTCTTC.

The table lists this clonotype with many counts. The J gene is TRBJ2-7, the V gene TRBV7-8; D uncertain. Germline CDR1 and CDR2: SGHVS and FQNEAQ. The CDR3 runs to 12 residues. Trimming took 5 bases from V and 5 from J, leaving 10 bases between them. The CDR3 spells CASSPLGNEQYF. The CDR3 DNA sequence: TGTGCCAGCAGCCCCCTAGGGAACGAGCAGTACTTC.

The chain joins TRBV27 to TRBJ1-5; D is undetermined. Germline loops: CDR1 MNHEY, CDR2 SMNVEV (reference sequence). V lost 0 bases and J lost 7, with 7 bases in between. The CDR3 sequence is 13 residues long. This chain's CDR3 is CASSLSALQPQHF. Written as DNA, the CDR3 is TGTGCCAGCAGTTTATCAGCGTTACAGCCCCAGCATTTT.

Ten or more counts support this clonotype. The J gene is TRBJ2-5, the V gene TRBV7-2; 8 positions agree with TRBD2. The CDR3 has 16 amino acids. V was pared by 5 bases and J by 2 bases, with 10 bases of the junction left unmatched. CDR1 is SGHTA, CDR2 FQGNSA, per germline. The CDR3 here is CASSPGVAGRQETQYF. CDR3 coding DNA: TGTGCCAGCAGCCCCGGGGTAGCGGGGCGTCAAGAGACCCAGTACTTC.